This record concerns one TCR beta chain sequence. The germline gives CDR1 MNHEY, CDR2 SMNVEV (reference sequence). J lost 8 bases, V lost 9 bases, and 2 bases had no gene match. This CDR3 region has 12 residues. The data were obtained in a study of technical replicates of blood from a handful of donors. This table comes from immunoSEQ multiplex PCR, and its TCRdb copy is limited to in-frame clones, with some not included. The profile shows more than 65,000 clones, 75% to 95% of them singletons. The rearrangement joins TRBV27 to TRBJ1-6, with 9 bases matching TRBD1. Material for sequencing was T cells isolated from PBMCs. The sequence derives from a human donor in good health. Some clones in this sample may be carry-over from other donors' samples. CDR3 region: CASGQGYSPLHF. For the CDR3, the DNA is TGTGCCAGTGGACAGGGGTATTCACCCCTCCACTTT.